The rows below give T cell receptor beta chains drawn from one sample of a study of T cell repertoires in cytomegalovirus infection. One entry per CDR3 protein results from TCRdb running MiXCR on the reads. The sample includes hundreds of thousands of distinct CDR3 sequences, about 9.2% of them seen just once. What was sequenced was PBMCs. These receptors originate from a human donor in good health (CMV status not recorded). Some clones in this sample may be carry-over from other donors' samples. The CDR3 runs from the conserved cysteine through the conserved F or W. The D gene is left open where the match is weak. The size of a clone is reported for some rows only, either as once, few or many, or as a class for expanded clones.

J gene	clone size	D gene	V gene	CDR3 DNA	CDR3 protein
TRBJ2-1	many	TRBD1	TRBV6-2/TRBV6-3	TGTGCCAGCAGTCAAGACTCGGTCCGGACAGGGGCATACTACAATGAGCAGTTCTTC	CASSQDSVRTGAYYNEQFF
TRBJ2-1	many	-	TRBV12-3/TRBV12-4	TGTGCCAGCAGTACGACGCGCCGGACGGGGGAGCAGTTCTTC	CASSTTRRTGEQFF
TRBJ1-2	few	-	TRBV29-1	TGCAGCGTTGATGCCAGGGTCCCAACTAACTATGGCTACACCTTC	CSVDARVPTNYGYTF
TRBJ2-6	many	-	TRBV28	TGTGCCAGCAGTTTATTAGGGGACACCATCTCTAGGGCCAACGTCCTGACTTTC	CASSLLGDTISRANVLTF
TRBJ2-5	few	TRBD2	TRBV20-1	TGCAGTGCTAGAGTAGGGACTAGCGGGGAGACCCAGTACTTC	CSARVGTSGETQYF
TRBJ2-3	-	-	TRBV29-1	TGCAGCGTTTTAGGGGGGCCAGGGTTTATAGATACGCAGTATTTT	CSVLGGPGFIDTQYF
TRBJ1-3	many	-	TRBV28	TGTGCCAGCAGTTTAGGAGGTGGAAACACCATATATTTT	CASSLGGGNTIYF
TRBJ1-1	few	TRBD1	TRBV18	TGTGCCAGCTCACCTAACAGGGGGTCTGAAGCTTTCTTT	CASSPNRGSEAFF
TRBJ1-1	many	-	TRBV6-2/TRBV6-3	TGTGCCAGCAGTTACTCAGAGGAGGGGACTGAAGCTTTCTTT	CASSYSEEGTEAFF
TRBJ2-1	many	TRBD2	TRBV2	TGTGCCAGCAGTGCAGCGAGACTAGCGGGGGGGCCAGGGCAGTTCTTC	CASSAARLAGGPGQFF
TRBJ2-6	many	-	TRBV28	TGTGCCAGCAGAGGAGGCCTAGGGGCCAACGTCCTGACTTTC	CASRGGLGANVLTF
TRBJ2-3	-	-	TRBV28	TGTGCCAGCAGTCAAGCCGGGAATGAGCAGTATTTT	CASSQAGNEQYF
TRBJ1-2	many	-	TRBV20-1	TGCAGTGCTAGATGGGGGATTTTTGGCTACACCTTC	CSARWGIFGYTF
TRBJ1-2	few	-	TRBV28	TGTGCCAGCAGTTTTCTCGACAGAATTGGAGCTAACTATGGCTACACCTTC	CASSFLDRIGANYGYTF
TRBJ2-1	many	-	TRBV11-3	TGTGCCAGCAGCTTAGATGGTTATGAGCAGTTCTTC	CASSLDGYEQFF
TRBJ1-4	-	-	TRBV14	TGTGCCAGCAGCCAAGATATCCACCCATTAAAACTGTTTTTT	CASSQDIHPLKLFF
TRBJ2-1	few	TRBD1	TRBV9	TGTGCCAGCAGCCCGACAGGGGGGAATGAGCAGTTCTTC	CASSPTGGNEQFF
TRBJ2-5	many	-	TRBV20-1	TGCAGCCCGACGGCCGGAGGGATAGAGACCCAGTACTTC	CSPTAGGIETQYF
TRBJ1-4	few	-	TRBV28	TGTGCCAGCAGGGTTGGATCGGAAAAACTGTTTTTT	CASRVGSEKLFF
TRBJ2-5	few	TRBD2	TRBV25-1	TGTGCCAGCAGTGAATTAACTAGCGGTCTGGAGACCCAGTACTTC	CASSELTSGLETQYF
TRBJ1-2	many	-	TRBV7-2	TGTGCCAGCAGCTTGACACAGAGAGCTAACTATGGCTACACCTTC	CASSLTQRANYGYTF
TRBJ2-5	-	-	TRBV10-3	TGTGCCATCAGTGGCGGTGGGGTAGAGACCCAGTACTTC	CAISGGGVETQYF
TRBJ2-1	many	TRBD2	TRBV20-1	TGCAGTGCTAGAGATCCCCAGCGGGGGAGTTCCTACAATGAGCAGTTCTTC	CSARDPQRGSSYNEQFF
TRBJ2-4	-	-	TRBV15	TGTGCCACCAGCAGAGATCGGCTCCTAGCCAAAAACATTCAGTACTTC	CATSRDRLLAKNIQYF
TRBJ1-5	many	TRBD1	TRBV28	TGTGCCAGCAGTATTACAGGGGGCGATGGGCAGCCCCAGCATTTT	CASSITGGDGQPQHF
TRBJ1-2	many	TRBD1	TRBV7-9	TGTGCCAGCAGCTTGGGACAGGGGCTGGGCTACACCTTC	CASSLGQGLGYTF
TRBJ2-3	many	TRBD1	TRBV7-9	TGTGCCAGCAGCCCCAGGGGGCCAGATACGCAGTATTTT	CASSPRGPDTQYF
TRBJ2-5	many	-	TRBV28	TGTGCCAGCAGTTACCCTAATGATAGAGGGACCCAGTACTTC	CASSYPNDRGTQYF
TRBJ2-7	many	-	TRBV6-1	TGTGCCAGCAACCAGGGCCACTCTTACGAGCAGTACTTC	CASNQGHSYEQYF
TRBJ2-1	many	-	TRBV6-2/TRBV6-3	TGTGCCAGCAGTTACAATCCCAATGAGCAGTTCTTC	CASSYNPNEQFF
TRBJ2-1	few	-	TRBV3-1	TGTGCCAGCAGCCAAGGGTCGGGGGCCTCCTACAATGAGCAGTTCTTC	CASSQGSGASYNEQFF
TRBJ2-5	many	TRBD2	TRBV20-1	TGCAGTGCTGGTGGGACTAGCGGGGGAGAGACCCAGTACTTC	CSAGGTSGGETQYF
TRBJ2-1	many	-	TRBV7-8	TGTGCCAGCAGCTTACGATGCCACCGGGTTCGTAAGCATGAGCAGTTCTTC	CASSLRCHRVRKHEQFF
TRBJ2-2	few	TRBD2	TRBV20-1	TGCAGTGCTAGACGTCTAGCGGGCGTAAACACCGGGGAGCTGTTTTTT	CSARRLAGVNTGELFF
TRBJ2-1	-	TRBD1	TRBV14	TGTGCCAGCAGCCAAGTAGGACAGGGGGAGCAGTTCTTC	CASSQVGQGEQFF
TRBJ2-2	-	-	TRBV19	TGTGCCAGTAGTCTCACAGGAGTCGGGGAGCTGTTTTTT	CASSLTGVGELFF
TRBJ2-6	many	TRBD1	TRBV6-1	TGTGCCAGCACCAGGACAGGGGGTGGAAGCTCTGGGGCCAACGTCCTGACTTTC	CASTRTGGGSSGANVLTF
TRBJ1-1	-	-	TRBV7-9	TGTGCCAGCAGCGCCGGACTGAGGCTTAATACCTTCTTT	CASSAGLRLNTFF
TRBJ1-2	many	-	TRBV28	TGTGCCAGCAGTTTCCTTTCTCGCGGACCAGGGTATGGCTACACCTTC	CASSFLSRGPGYGYTF
TRBJ1-5	many	-	TRBV7-2	TGTGCCAGCAGCTCTCCCTCCAAGCAGCCCGAGCATTTT	CASSSPSKQPEHF
TRBJ2-1	few	-	TRBV3-1	TGTGCCAGCAGCCTCAGTGAAAGCTCCTACAATGAGCAGTTCTTC	CASSLSESSYNEQFF
TRBJ1-2	-	-	TRBV20-1	TGCAGTGCTAGAGATAGTGGACGAAGGGGTGGCTACACCTTC	CSARDSGRRGGYTF
TRBJ2-3	many	TRBD1	TRBV6-2/TRBV6-3	TGTGCCAGCAGATTCGACAGGGGCGACACAGATACGCAGTATTTT	CASRFDRGDTDTQYF
TRBJ2-6	many	-	TRBV6-5	TGTGCCAGCAGTTACTCAGAGGGGGGGGGCGACAGGGGCGACTCTGGGGCCAACGTCCTGACTTTC	CASSYSEGGGDRGDSGANVLTF
TRBJ2-3	many	-	TRBV7-3	TGTGCCAGCAGCTCTCGAAGGACAGATACGCAGTATTTT	CASSSRRTDTQYF
TRBJ1-5	many	-	TRBV7-8	TGTGCCAGCAGCAAGGGACCGCCCGGGGGACAGCCCCAGCATTTT	CASSKGPPGGQPQHF
TRBJ1-6	many	-	TRBV28	TGTGCCAGCAAAGAAAGACAGGCGCGGAATTCACCCCTCCACTTT	CASKERQARNSPLHF
TRBJ2-1	many	-	TRBV14	TGTGCCAGCAGCCACGCCTATGAGCAGTTCTTC	CASSHAYEQFF
TRBJ1-6	-	TRBD1	TRBV29-1	TGCAGCGTCCACAGGGGGTCAAAGCCCTTCTCCTATAATTCACCCCTCCACTTT	CSVHRGSKPFSYNSPLHF
TRBJ2-7	many	-	TRBV7-2	TGTGCCAGCAGCTTAGAGAGCTTCAAGCAGTACTTC	CASSLESFKQYF
TRBJ2-1	-	TRBD2	TRBV19	TGTGCCAGTACCCTAGCGGGGGGCCGGGGTAAGCAGTTCTTC	CASTLAGGRGKQFF
TRBJ2-5	-	TRBD1	TRBV20-1	TGCAGTGCTAGAGAAGGGACAGGGAAAGAGACCCAGTACTTC	CSAREGTGKETQYF
TRBJ1-4	many	-	TRBV7-9	TGTGCCAGCAGCTTAGCCACCCTTAACGGCGGGGAAAAACTGTTTTTT	CASSLATLNGGEKLFF
TRBJ2-1	many	-	TRBV6-2/TRBV6-3	TGTGCCAGCCTGGCCCGGGACTACAATGAGCAGTTCTTC	CASLARDYNEQFF
TRBJ1-1	-	-	TRBV2	TGTGCCAGCAGTCGAGGGAGTATCACTGAAGCTTTCTTT	CASSRGSITEAFF